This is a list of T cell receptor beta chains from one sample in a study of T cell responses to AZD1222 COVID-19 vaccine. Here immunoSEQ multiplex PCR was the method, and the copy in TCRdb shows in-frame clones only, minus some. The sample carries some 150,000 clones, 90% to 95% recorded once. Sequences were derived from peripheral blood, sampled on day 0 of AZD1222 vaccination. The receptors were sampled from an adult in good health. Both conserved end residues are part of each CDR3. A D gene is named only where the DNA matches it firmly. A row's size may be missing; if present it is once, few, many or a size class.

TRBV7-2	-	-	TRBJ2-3	CASSRSVGVDTQYF	TGTGCCAGCAGCCGTTCGGTTGGGGTTGATACGCAGTATTTT
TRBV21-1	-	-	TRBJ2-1	CASDRDEQFF	TGTGCCAGCGACAGGGATGAGCAGTTCTTC
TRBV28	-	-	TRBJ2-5	CASSFSGTTQYF	TGTGCCAGCAGTTTTTCGGGGACGACCCAGTACTTC
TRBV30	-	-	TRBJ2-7	CAWSVAGFAELSYEQYF	TGTGCCTGGAGTGTGGCAGGCTTTGCGGAACTGTCCTACGAGCAGTACTTC
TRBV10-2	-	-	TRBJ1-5	CARARSSSNQPQHF	TGCGCCAGGGCTCGGAGCAGTAGCAATCAGCCCCAGCATTTT
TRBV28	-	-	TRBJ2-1	CASRWAGMDNEQFF	TGTGCCAGCAGATGGGCGGGCATGGACAATGAGCAGTTCTTC
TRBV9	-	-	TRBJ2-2	CASRRDTGELFF	TGTGCCAGCAGGCGGGACACCGGGGAGCTGTTTTTT
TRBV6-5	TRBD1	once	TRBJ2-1	CASSSGTGGWNEQFF	TGTGCCAGCAGCTCTGGGACAGGGGGATGGAATGAGCAGTTCTTC
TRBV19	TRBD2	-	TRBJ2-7	CASSIDPKSPFPGGLYEQYF	TGTGCCAGTAGTATAGATCCCAAATCTCCTTTTCCGGGGGGTTTATACGAGCAGTACTTC
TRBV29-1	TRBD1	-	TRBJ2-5	CSAVTGQETQYF	TGCAGCGCTGTGACAGGGCAAGAGACCCAGTACTTC
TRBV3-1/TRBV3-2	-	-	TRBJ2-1	CASSSAGTNYNEQFF	TGTGCCAGCAGCTCTGCCGGGACCAACTACAATGAGCAGTTCTTC
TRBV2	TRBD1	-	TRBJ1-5	CASSADGQGTQHF	TGTGCCAGCAGTGCCGACGGACAGGGCACCCAGCATTTT
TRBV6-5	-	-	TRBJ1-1	CASRAPTDPNTEAFF	TGTGCCAGCAGAGCTCCGACGGACCCGAACACTGAAGCTTTCTTT
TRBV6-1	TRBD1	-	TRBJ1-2	CASSPTGGIYGYTF	TGTGCCAGCAGCCCGACAGGGGGGATCTATGGCTACACCTTC
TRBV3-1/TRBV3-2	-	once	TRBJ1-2	CASSQEESYYTF	TGTGCCAGCAGCCAAGAGGAGTCTTATTACACCTTC
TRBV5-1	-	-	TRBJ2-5	CASSANTGGQETQYF	TGCGCCAGCAGCGCAAATACCGGGGGTCAAGAGACCCAGTACTTC
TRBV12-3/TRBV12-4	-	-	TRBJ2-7	CASSRISRDEQYF	TGTGCCAGCAGTCGCATATCGCGGGACGAGCAGTACTTC
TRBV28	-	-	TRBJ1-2	CASSIPLEYGYTF	TGTGCCAGCAGTATACCCTTGGAATATGGCTACACCTTC
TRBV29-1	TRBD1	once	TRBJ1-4	CSGRQGGSGKLFF	TGCAGCGGAAGACAGGGAGGATCGGGAAAACTGTTTTTT
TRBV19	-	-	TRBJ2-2	CASSSGQLNTGELFF	TGTGCCAGTAGTAGTGGCCAGTTGAACACCGGGGAGCTGTTTTTT
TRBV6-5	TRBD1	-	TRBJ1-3	CASRGQTSGNTIYF	TGTGCCAGCCGGGGACAGACTTCTGGAAACACCATATATTTT
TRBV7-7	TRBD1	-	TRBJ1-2	CASSLTGGAGNYGYTF	TGTGCCAGCAGCTTAACAGGGGGCGCAGGTAACTATGGCTACACCTTC
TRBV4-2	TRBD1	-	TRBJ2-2	CASSPRTGNTGELFF	TGTGCCAGCAGCCCTAGGACAGGGAACACCGGGGAGCTGTTTTTT
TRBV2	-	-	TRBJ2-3	CASSGGSRETDTQYF	TGTGCCAGCAGTGGAGGGAGCCGCGAGACAGATACGCAGTATTTT
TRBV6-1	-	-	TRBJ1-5	CASSEMGGAGQPQHF	TGTGCCAGCAGTGAAATGGGGGGCGCAGGGCAGCCCCAGCATTTT
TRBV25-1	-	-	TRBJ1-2	CASSGRFTGLYYGYTF	TGTGCCAGCAGTGGAAGATTTACAGGGTTATACTATGGCTACACCTTC
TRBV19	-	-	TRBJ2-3	CASSGGGPPSDTQYF	TGTGCCAGTAGTGGTGGGGGGCCCCCCTCAGATACGCAGTATTTT
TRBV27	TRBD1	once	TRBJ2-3	CASSLRYRGDTDTQYF	TGTGCCAGCAGTTTACGTTACAGGGGCGACACAGATACGCAGTATTTT
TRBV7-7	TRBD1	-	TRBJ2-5	CASSPGGTGFSETQYF	TGTGCCAGCAGCCCAGGGGGGACAGGGTTTTCAGAGACCCAGTACTTC
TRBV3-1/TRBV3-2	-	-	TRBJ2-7	CASSQDIVRQYF	TGTGCCAGCAGCCAAGATATAGTCCGGCAGTACTTC
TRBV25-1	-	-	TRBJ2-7	CASRAQSSYEQYF	TGTGCCAGCAGGGCACAGAGCTCCTACGAGCAGTACTTC
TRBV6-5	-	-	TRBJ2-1	CASSYDYHNEQFF	TGTGCCAGCAGTTACGACTATCACAATGAGCAGTTCTTC
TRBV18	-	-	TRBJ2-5	CASSPTEETQYF	TGTGCCAGCTCACCAACTGAAGAGACCCAGTACTTC
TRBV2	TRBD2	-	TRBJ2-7	CASRATSGVLYEQYF	TGTGCCAGCAGGGCGACTAGCGGGGTACTCTACGAGCAGTACTTC
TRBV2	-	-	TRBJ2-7	CASSDPEASRFYEQYF	TGTGCCAGCAGCGACCCTGAGGCTAGCCGCTTTTACGAGCAGTACTTC
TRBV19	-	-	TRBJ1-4	CASSLWDRREKLFF	TGTGCCAGTAGTTTATGGGACCGTCGGGAAAAACTGTTTTTT
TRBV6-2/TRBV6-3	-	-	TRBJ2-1	CASSTSFSYNEQFF	TGTGCCAGCAGTACCAGTTTCTCCTACAATGAGCAGTTCTTC
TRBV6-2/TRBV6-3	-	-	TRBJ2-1	CASSYPWGVRNEQFF	TGTGCCAGCAGTTACCCTTGGGGGGTGAGGAATGAGCAGTTCTTC
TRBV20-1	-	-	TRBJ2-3	CSASGRTATDTQYF	TGCAGTGCTAGTGGACGGACCGCTACAGATACGCAGTATTTT
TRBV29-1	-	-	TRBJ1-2	CSVLSGPNYGYTF	TGCAGCGTCCTAAGTGGCCCTAACTATGGCTACACCTTC
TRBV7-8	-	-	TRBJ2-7	CASSLTRVSYEQYF	TGTGCCAGCAGCTTAACTAGGGTCTCCTACGAGCAGTACTTC
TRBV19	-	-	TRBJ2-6	CASSPSQGFSGANVLTF	TGTGCCAGTAGTCCGTCGCAGGGGTTCTCTGGGGCCAACGTCCTGACTTTC
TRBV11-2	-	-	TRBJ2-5	CASSAQAGETQYF	TGTGCCAGCAGCGCACAGGCTGGAGAGACCCAGTACTTC
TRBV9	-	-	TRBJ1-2	CASSVYSEEDGYTF	TGTGCCAGCAGCGTGTATTCAGAGGAGGATGGCTACACCTTC
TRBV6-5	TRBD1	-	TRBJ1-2	CASSAPRDRAGGYTF	TGTGCCAGCAGCGCCCCCCGGGACAGGGCCGGGGGCTACACCTTC
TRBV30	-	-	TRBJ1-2	CAWSADYGYTF	TGTGCCTGGAGTGCCGACTATGGCTACACCTTC
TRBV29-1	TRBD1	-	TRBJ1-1	CSVGQGAAEAFF	TGCAGCGTTGGGCAGGGGGCCGCTGAAGCTTTCTTT